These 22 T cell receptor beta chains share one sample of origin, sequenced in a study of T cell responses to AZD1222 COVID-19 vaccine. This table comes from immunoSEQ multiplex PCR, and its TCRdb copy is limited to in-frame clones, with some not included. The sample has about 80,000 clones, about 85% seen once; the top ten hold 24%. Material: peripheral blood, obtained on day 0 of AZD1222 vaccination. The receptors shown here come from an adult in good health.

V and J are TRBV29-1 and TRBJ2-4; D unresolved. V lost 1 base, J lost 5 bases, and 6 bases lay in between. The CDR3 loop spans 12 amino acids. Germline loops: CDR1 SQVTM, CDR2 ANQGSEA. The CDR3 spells CSVEVGQNIQYF. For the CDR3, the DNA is TGCAGCGTTGAAGTTGGACAAAACATTCAGTACTTC.

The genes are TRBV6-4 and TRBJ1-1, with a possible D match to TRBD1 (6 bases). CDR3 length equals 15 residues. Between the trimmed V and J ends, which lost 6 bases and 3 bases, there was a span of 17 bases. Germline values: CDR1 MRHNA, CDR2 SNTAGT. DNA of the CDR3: TGTGCCAGCAGGGACCCAGGACAGTGGGACACTGAAGCTTTCTTT. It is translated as CASRDPGQWDTEAFF.

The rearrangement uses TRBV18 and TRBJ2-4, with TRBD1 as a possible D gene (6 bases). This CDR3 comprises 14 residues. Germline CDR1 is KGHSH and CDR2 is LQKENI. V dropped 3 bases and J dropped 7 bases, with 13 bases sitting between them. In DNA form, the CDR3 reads TGTGCCAGCTCACCCGACAGGCTGGGGAACATTCAGTACTTC. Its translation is CASSPDRLGNIQYF.

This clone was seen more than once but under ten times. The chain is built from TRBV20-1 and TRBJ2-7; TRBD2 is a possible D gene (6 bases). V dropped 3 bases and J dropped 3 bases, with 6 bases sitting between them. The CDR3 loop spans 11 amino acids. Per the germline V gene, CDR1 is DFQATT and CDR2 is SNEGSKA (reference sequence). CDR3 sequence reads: CSARGGYEQYF. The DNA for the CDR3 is TGCAGTGCTAGGGGGGGCTACGAGCAGTACTTC.

Here the CDR3 DNA reads TGTGCCAGTCAACGAGGGGCCAACGTCCTGACTTTC. Its translation is CASQRGANVLTF. The rearrangement links TRBV12-3 or TRBV12-4 to TRBJ2-6; D unresolved. This CDR3 has 12 amino acids. Trimming cost V 9 bases and J 4 bases, with 7 bases left between them.

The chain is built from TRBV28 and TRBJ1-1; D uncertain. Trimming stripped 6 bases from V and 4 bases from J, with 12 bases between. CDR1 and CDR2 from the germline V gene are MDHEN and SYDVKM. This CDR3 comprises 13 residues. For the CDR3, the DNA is TGTGCCAGCAGACCTCGGATCCGCACTGAAGCTTTCTTT. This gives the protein CASRPRIRTEAFF.

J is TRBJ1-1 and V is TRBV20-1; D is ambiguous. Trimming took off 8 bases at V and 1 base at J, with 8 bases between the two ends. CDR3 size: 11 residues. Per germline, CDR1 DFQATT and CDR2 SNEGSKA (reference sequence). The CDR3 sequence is CSNRGNTEAFF. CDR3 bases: TGCAGTAATCGCGGGAACACTGAAGCTTTCTTT.

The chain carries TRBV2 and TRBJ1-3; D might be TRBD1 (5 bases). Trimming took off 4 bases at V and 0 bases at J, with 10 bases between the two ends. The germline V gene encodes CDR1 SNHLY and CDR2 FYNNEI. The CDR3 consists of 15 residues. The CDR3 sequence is CASSAGRFSGNTIYF. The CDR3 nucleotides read TGTGCCAGCAGTGCGGGACGGTTCTCTGGAAACACCATATATTTT.

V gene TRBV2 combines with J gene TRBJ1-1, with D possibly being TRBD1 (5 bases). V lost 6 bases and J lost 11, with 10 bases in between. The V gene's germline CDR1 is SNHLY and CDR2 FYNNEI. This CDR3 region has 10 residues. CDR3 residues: CASSSRGAFF. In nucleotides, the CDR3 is TGTGCCAGCAGCTCGCGGGGGGCTTTCTTT. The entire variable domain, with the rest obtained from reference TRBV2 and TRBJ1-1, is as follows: EPEVTQTPSHQVTQMGQEVILRCVPISNHLYFYWYRQILGQKVEFLVSFYNNEISEKSEIFDDQFSVERPDGSNFTLKIRSTKLEDSAMYFCASSSRGAFFGQGTRLTVV.

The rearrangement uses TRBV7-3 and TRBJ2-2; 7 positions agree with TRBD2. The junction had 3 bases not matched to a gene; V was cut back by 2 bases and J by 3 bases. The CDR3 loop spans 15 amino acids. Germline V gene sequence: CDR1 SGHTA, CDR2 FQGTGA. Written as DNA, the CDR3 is TGTGCCAGCAGCTTAGCGGGAGCTGACACCGGGGAGCTGTTTTTT. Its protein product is CASSLAGADTGELFF.

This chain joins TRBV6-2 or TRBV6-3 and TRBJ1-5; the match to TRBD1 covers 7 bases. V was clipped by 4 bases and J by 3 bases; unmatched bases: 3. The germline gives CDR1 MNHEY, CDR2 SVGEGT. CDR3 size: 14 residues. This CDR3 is CASSSTGTNQPQHF. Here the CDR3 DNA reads TGTGCCAGCAGTTCGACAGGGACCAATCAGCCCCAGCATTTT.

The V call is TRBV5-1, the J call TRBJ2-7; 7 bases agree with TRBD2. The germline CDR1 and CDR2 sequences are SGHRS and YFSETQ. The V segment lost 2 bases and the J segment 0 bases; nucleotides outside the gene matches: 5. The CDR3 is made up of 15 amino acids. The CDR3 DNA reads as TGCGCCAGCAGCTTAGCCGGGACTACCTCCTACGAGCAGTACTTC. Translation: CASSLAGTTSYEQYF.

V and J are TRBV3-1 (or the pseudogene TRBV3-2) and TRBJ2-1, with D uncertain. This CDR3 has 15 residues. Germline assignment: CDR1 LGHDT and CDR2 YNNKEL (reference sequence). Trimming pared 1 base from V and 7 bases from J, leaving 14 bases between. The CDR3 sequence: CASSQARPLWNEQFF. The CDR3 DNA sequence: TGTGCCAGCAGCCAAGCCCGACCACTATGGAATGAGCAGTTCTTC.

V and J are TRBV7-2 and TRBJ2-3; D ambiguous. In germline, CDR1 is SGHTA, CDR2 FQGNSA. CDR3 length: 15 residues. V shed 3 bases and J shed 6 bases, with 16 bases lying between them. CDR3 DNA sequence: TGTGCCAGCAGCTTCCGACACACTAAGCGTGATACGCAGTATTTT. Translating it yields CASSFRHTKRDTQYF.

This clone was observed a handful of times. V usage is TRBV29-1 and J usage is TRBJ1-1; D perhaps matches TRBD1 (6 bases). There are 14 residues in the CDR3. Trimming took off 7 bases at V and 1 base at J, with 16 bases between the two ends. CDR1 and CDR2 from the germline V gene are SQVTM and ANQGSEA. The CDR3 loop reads CSAMGALANTEAFF. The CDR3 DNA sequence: TGCAGCGCCATGGGGGCTCTTGCGAACACTGAAGCTTTCTTT.

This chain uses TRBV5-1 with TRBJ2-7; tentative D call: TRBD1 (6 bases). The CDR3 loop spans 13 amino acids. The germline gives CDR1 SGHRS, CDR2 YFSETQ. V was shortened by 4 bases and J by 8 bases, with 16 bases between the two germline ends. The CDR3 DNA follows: TGCGCCAGCAGCCCGGGACAACCGGCGAAGCAGTACTTC. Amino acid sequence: CASSPGQPAKQYF.

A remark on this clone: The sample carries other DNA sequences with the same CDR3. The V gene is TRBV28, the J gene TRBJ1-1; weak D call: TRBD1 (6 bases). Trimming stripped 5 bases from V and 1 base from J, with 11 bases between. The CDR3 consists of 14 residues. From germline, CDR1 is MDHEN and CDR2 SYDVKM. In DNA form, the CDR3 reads TGTGCCAGCAGTCTCCCCAGGGGGAACACTGAAGCTTTCTTT. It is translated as CASSLPRGNTEAFF.

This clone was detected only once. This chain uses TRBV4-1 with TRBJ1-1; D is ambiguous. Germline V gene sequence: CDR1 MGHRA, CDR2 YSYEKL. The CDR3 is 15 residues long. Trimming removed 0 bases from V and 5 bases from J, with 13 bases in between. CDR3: CASSQDSPQRTEAFF. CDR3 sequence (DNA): TGCGCCAGCAGCCAAGATTCCCCCCAGAGGACTGAAGCTTTCTTT.

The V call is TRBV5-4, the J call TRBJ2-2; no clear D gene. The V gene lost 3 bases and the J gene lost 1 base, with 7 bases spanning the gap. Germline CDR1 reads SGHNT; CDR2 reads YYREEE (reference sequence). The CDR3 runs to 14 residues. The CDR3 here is CASSSSGNTGELFF. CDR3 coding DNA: TGTGCCAGCAGCTCTTCAGGGAACACCGGGGAGCTGTTTTTT.

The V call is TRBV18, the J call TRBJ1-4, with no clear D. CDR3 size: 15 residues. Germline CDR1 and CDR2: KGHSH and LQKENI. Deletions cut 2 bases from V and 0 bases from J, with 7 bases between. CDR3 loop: CASSPAGTTNEKLFF. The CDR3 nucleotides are TGTGCCAGCTCACCAGCGGGGACAACTAATGAAAAACTGTTTTTT.

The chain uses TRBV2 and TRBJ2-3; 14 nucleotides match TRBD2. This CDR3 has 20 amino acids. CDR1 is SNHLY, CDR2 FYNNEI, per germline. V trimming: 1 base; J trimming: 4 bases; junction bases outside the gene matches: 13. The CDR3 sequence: CASSEETVGTSGSIADTQYF. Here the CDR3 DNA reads TGTGCCAGCAGTGAAGAGACAGTAGGGACTAGCGGGAGTATTGCAGATACGCAGTATTTT. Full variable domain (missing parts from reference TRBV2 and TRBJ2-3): EPEVTQTPSHQVTQMGQEVILRCVPISNHLYFYWYRQILGQKVEFLVSFYNNEISEKSEIFDDQFSVERPDGSNFTLKIRSTKLEDSAMYFCASSEETVGTSGSIADTQYFGPGTRLTVL.

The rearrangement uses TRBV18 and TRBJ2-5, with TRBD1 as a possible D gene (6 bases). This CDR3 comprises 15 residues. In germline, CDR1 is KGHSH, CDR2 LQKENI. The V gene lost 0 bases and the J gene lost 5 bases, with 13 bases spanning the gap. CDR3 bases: TGTGCCAGCTCACCACCGGCAGGGGCCCGCGAGACCCAGTACTTC. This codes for CASSPPAGARETQYF.